Below, 32 T cell receptor beta chains from the same sample are listed, as sequenced in a study of shared clonotypes between healthy human individuals. The repertoire was sequenced with immunoSEQ multiplex PCR; TCRdb's copy has only in-frame clones and lacks some. The repertoire holds roughly 530,000 clones, almost 97% seen once, with 0.06% in the top ten. The sequenced sample was naive CD4+ T cells sorted from blood. Subset meaning: CD45RA+ positively selected. The receptor set was obtained from a young woman in good health.

The rearrangement links TRBV19 to TRBJ2-1, with 7 nucleotides matching TRBD2. V was clipped by 5 bases and J by 6 bases; unmatched bases: 13. In germline, CDR1 is LNHDA, CDR2 SQIVND (reference sequence). The CDR3 has 16 residues. The CDR3 sequence is CASSPLGAGVGNEQFF. As DNA, the CDR3 is TGTGCCAGTAGTCCCCTAGGGGCGGGAGTTGGCAATGAGCAGTTCTTC.

This clone was seen a single time. The V call is TRBV5-6, the J call TRBJ1-2; D is ambiguous. Germline-derived CDR1 and CDR2 are SGHDT and YYEEEE. V dropped 0 bases and J dropped 1 base, with 4 bases sitting between them. This CDR3 region has 13 residues. CDR3 sequence: CASSLEVNYGYTF. The CDR3 nucleotides are TGTGCCAGCAGCTTGGAAGTTAACTATGGCTACACCTTC.

The chain carries TRBV18 and TRBJ1-1, with 7 bases that match TRBD1. Germline-derived CDR1 and CDR2 are KGHSH and LQKENI. Trimming took 8 bases from V and 4 from J; bases not matched to a gene: 4. The CDR3 consists of 12 residues. The DNA for the CDR3 is TGTGCCAGCATAGGGGGCTCCACTGAAGCTTTCTTT. Translated: CASIGGSTEAFF.

The chain joins TRBV19 to TRBJ2-2; the D gene is possibly TRBD2 (6 bases). The germline V gene has CDR1 LNHDA and CDR2 SQIVND (reference sequence). Trimming removed 3 bases from V and 6 bases from J, with 11 bases in between. CDR3 length: 14 residues. The CDR3 loop is CASSMSGLPGELFF. Written as DNA, the CDR3 is TGTGCCAGTAGTATGTCGGGACTCCCCGGGGAGCTGTTTTTT.

This clone occurred once. The chain couples TRBV7-2 to TRBJ1-4; D may be TRBD1 (5 bases). This CDR3 has 14 residues. Trimming left V 3 bases short and J 10 bases short, with 15 bases between. Germline CDR1 is SGHTA and CDR2 is FQGNSA. CDR3 protein: CASSFAGVPGKLFF. CDR3 in DNA: TGTGCCAGCAGCTTCGCGGGGGTGCCTGGAAAACTGTTTTTT. The whole variable domain, remainder taken from reference TRBV7-2 and TRBJ1-4, is GAGVSQSPSNKVTEKGKDVELRCDPISGHTALYWYRQSLGQGLEFLIYFQGNSAPDKSGLPSDRFSAERTGGSVSTLTIQRTQQEDSAVYLCASSFAGVPGKLFFGSGTQLSVL.

CDR3 coding DNA: TGTGCCTGGAGTCCCCATAGCAATCAGCCCCAGCATTTT. Encoded protein: CAWSPHSNQPQHF. The genes are TRBV30 and TRBJ1-5; no clear D. This CDR3 contains 13 residues. With 2 bases removed from V and 0 bases from J, the gap between germline ends came to 5 bases. Germline values: CDR1 GTSNPN, CDR2 SVGIG (reference sequence).

V is TRBV6-5 and J is TRBJ2-7; tentatively, D is TRBD1 (6 bases). The CDR3 covers 13 residues. V gave up 5 bases and J gave up 4 bases, with 12 bases separating them. The V gene's germline CDR1 is MNHEY and CDR2 SVGAGI. CDR3 residues: CASSMTGPYEQYF. As DNA, the CDR3 is TGTGCCAGCAGTATGACAGGTCCGTACGAGCAGTACTTC.

The table lists this clone with a count of one. V is TRBV18 and J is TRBJ2-2, with 7 bases aligning to TRBD1. Germline V CDR1 and CDR2: KGHSH, LQKENI. V was clipped by 3 bases and J by 1 base; unmatched bases: 11. CDR3 length: 18 residues. CDR3 residues: CASSPKLQDRKNTGELFF. The CDR3 coding sequence is TGTGCCAGCTCACCGAAGCTCCAGGACAGGAAGAACACCGGGGAGCTGTTTTTT.

The rearrangement joins TRBV5-5 to TRBJ2-7; TRBD1 agrees at 12 bases. This CDR3 has 14 residues. The germline V gene encodes CDR1 SGHKS and CDR2 YYEKEE (reference sequence). J lost 9 bases, V lost 7 bases, and 11 bases had no gene match. The DNA for the CDR3 is TGTGCCAGCCACAGGCCCGGGACAGGGGGCGGGCAGTACTTC. It is translated as CASHRPGTGGGQYF. The variable domain in full, with the rest retrieved from reference TRBV5-5 and TRBJ2-7, is DAGVTQSPTHLIKTRGQQVTLRCSPISGHKSVSWYQQVLGQGPQFIFQYYEKEERGRGNFPDRFSARQFPNYSSELNVNALLLGDSALYLCASHRPGTGGGQYFGPGTRLTVT.

The genes are TRBV5-1 and TRBJ2-5; maybe TRBD2 (5 bases). The CDR3 consists of 15 residues. Germline V gene data show CDR1 as SGHRS and CDR2 as YFSETQ. The ends were cut back, 0 bases at V and 5 bases at J, with 14 bases in the middle. The CDR3 region has the DNA TGCGCCAGCAGCTTGGAGGTGGGAGCTCTTGAGACCCAGTACTTC. Its translation is CASSLEVGALETQYF.

The gene calls are TRBV28 and TRBJ1-2, with D possibly being TRBD1 (5 bases). V gave up 6 bases and J gave up 3 bases, with 17 bases separating them. The CDR3 covers 15 residues. Germline CDR1 reads MDHEN; CDR2 reads SYDVKM. This chain's CDR3 is CASSWASQGDYGYTF. As DNA, the CDR3 is TGTGCCAGCAGCTGGGCCTCGCAGGGAGACTATGGCTACACCTTC.

V gene TRBV5-6 combines with J gene TRBJ1-2; D is possibly TRBD1 (6 bases). The V end lost 3 bases, the J end lost 4 bases, and 16 bases lay between the germline ends. The germline CDR1 and CDR2 sequences are SGHDT and YYEEEE. The CDR3 covers 15 residues. This CDR3 is CASSSYPGQGYGYTF. The DNA of the CDR3 is TGTGCCAGCAGCTCATATCCGGGACAAGGCTATGGCTACACCTTC.

The rearrangement joins TRBV4-1 to TRBJ2-2; 9 nucleotides align to TRBD1. Germline CDR1 and CDR2: MGHRA and YSYEKL. Trimming at V came to 4 bases and at J to 0 bases, leaving 9 bases not matched to a gene. The CDR3 spans 18 residues. CDR3 sequence: CASSPSPGQGANTGELFF. The DNA of the CDR3 is TGCGCCAGCAGCCCTTCCCCGGGACAGGGCGCGAACACCGGGGAGCTGTTTTTT.

The chain carries TRBV9 and TRBJ2-2, with D hard to call. Trimming left V 0 bases short and J 4 bases short, with 16 bases between. The CDR3 spans 17 residues. The V gene's germline CDR1 is SGDLS and CDR2 YYNGEE. This CDR3 reads CASSVEVHHLITGELFF. The CDR3 nucleotides read TGTGCCAGCAGCGTAGAGGTCCACCATTTAATCACCGGGGAGCTGTTTTTT. Supplemented by reference TRBV9 and TRBJ2-2, the full variable domain reads DSGVTQTPKHLITATGQRVTLRCSPRSGDLSVYWYQQSLDQGLQFLIQYYNGEERAKGNILERFSAQQFPDLHSELNLSSLELGDSALYFCASSVEVHHLITGELFFGEGSRLTVL.

This chain joins TRBV29-1 and TRBJ2-3; tentatively, D is TRBD2 (6 bases). This CDR3 comprises 11 residues. The V end lost 7 bases, the J end lost 10 bases, and 15 bases lay between the germline ends. Per germline, CDR1 SQVTM and CDR2 ANQGSEA. CDR3 nucleotide sequence: TGCAGCGCCCTCGGCGGGGAGGCGCAGTATTTT. This codes for CSALGGEAQYF.

This sequence joins TRBV28 and TRBJ2-7; the match to TRBD1 covers 11 bases. Germline V lookup: CDR1 MDHEN, CDR2 SYDVKM. CDR3 length: 16 residues. V shed 3 bases, J shed 2 bases, and the junction held 6 bases outside the gene matches. This chain's CDR3 is CASSFFPGQGAYEQYF. CDR3 nucleotide sequence: TGTGCCAGCAGTTTTTTCCCGGGACAGGGGGCCTACGAGCAGTACTTC.

This sequence joins TRBV6-1 and TRBJ2-7, with D hard to call. The V gene's germline CDR1 is MNHNS and CDR2 SASEGT. V gave up 7 bases and J gave up 3 bases, with 7 bases separating them. This CDR3 spans 11 amino acids. CDR3 loop: CASNRGYEQYF. The CDR3, as DNA: TGTGCCAGCAATCGCGGCTACGAGCAGTACTTC.

The chain employs TRBV5-6 and TRBJ2-5; D is undetermined. V was clipped by 3 bases and J by 2 bases, with 8 bases between them. The CDR3 spans 13 residues. CDR1 and CDR2 from the germline V gene are SGHDT and YYEEEE. The CDR3 sequence: CASSWWRQETQYF. CDR3 DNA: TGTGCCAGCAGCTGGTGGAGACAAGAGACCCAGTACTTC.

V is TRBV5-6 and J is TRBJ1-3; D unresolved. Germline V lookup: CDR1 SGHDT, CDR2 YYEEEE. V was clipped by 0 bases and J by 3 bases, with 4 bases between them. The CDR3 spans 13 residues. CDR3 sequence: CASSLGVGNTIYF. The CDR3 coding sequence is TGTGCCAGCAGCTTGGGAGTTGGAAACACCATATATTTT.

The chain combines TRBV28 with TRBJ1-5; D gene unclear. V dropped 5 bases and J dropped 0 bases, with 8 bases sitting between them. The length of the CDR3 is 14 residues. Germline V gene sequence: CDR1 MDHEN, CDR2 SYDVKM. For the CDR3, the DNA is TGTGCCAGCAGTCCGGGCCTTAGCAATCAGCCCCAGCATTTT. Translated: CASSPGLSNQPQHF. The whole variable domain, filled in from reference TRBV28 and TRBJ1-5, reads DVKVTQSSRYLVKRTGEKVFLECVQDMDHENMFWYRQDPGLGLRLIYFSYDVKMKEKGDIPEGYSVSREKKERFSLILESASTNQTSMYLCASSPGLSNQPQHFGDGTRLSIL.

The chain carries TRBV28 and TRBJ2-7; 8 bases line up with TRBD1. The CDR3 contains 14 residues. CDR1 and CDR2 from the germline V gene are MDHEN and SYDVKM. V dropped 3 bases and J dropped 4; count of bases not matched to a gene: 5. Here the CDR3 reads CASSFLTGGYEQYF. The CDR3 nucleotides are TGTGCCAGCAGTTTCCTAACAGGGGGATACGAGCAGTACTTC. Combining the CDR3 with reference TRBV28 and TRBJ2-7 gives the whole variable domain DVKVTQSSRYLVKRTGEKVFLECVQDMDHENMFWYRQDPGLGLRLIYFSYDVKMKEKGDIPEGYSVSREKKERFSLILESASTNQTSMYLCASSFLTGGYEQYFGPGTRLTVT.

The chain couples TRBV5-1 to TRBJ2-7; 8 bases match TRBD2. CDR3 length: 14 amino acids. Per the germline V gene, CDR1 is SGHRS and CDR2 is YFSETQ. The trim removed 3 bases at V and 2 bases at J, leaving 4 bases unmatched. The DNA for the CDR3 is TGCGCCAGCAGCTCGGGACTAGTTCCCTACGAGCAGTACTTC. Its protein product is CASSSGLVPYEQYF.

The chain carries TRBV28 and TRBJ2-6, with 7 bases lining up with TRBD1. V lost 4 bases to trimming and J lost 4 bases; unmatched junction nucleotides: 4. In germline, CDR1 is MDHEN, CDR2 SYDVKM. The CDR3 consists of 15 residues. The CDR3 is CASSYRGSGANVLTF. CDR3 sequence (DNA): TGTGCCAGCAGTTACAGGGGTTCGGGGGCCAACGTCCTGACTTTC.

The CDR3 sequence is CASSLWGSSGSLEQYF. As DNA, the CDR3 is TGTGCCAGCAGTTTATGGGGATCTAGCGGGAGTCTCGAGCAGTACTTC. The chain is built from TRBV28 and TRBJ2-7; TRBD2 agrees at 10 bases. The V gene's germline CDR1 is MDHEN and CDR2 SYDVKM. Losses at the gene ends were 0 bases for V and 6 bases for J; bases not matched to a gene: 8. The CDR3 totals 16 residues.

The rearrangement uses TRBV6-6 and TRBJ2-2; 7 nucleotides line up with TRBD2. The germline CDR1 and CDR2 sequences are MNHNY and SVGAGI (reference sequence). The CDR3 loop spans 15 amino acids. Trimming cost V 6 bases and J 6 bases; bases outside gene matches: 10. CDR3 coding DNA: TGTGCCAGCAGCCGACTAGCAAAGGACTCCGGGGAGCTGTTTTTT. Translated, it gives CASSRLAKDSGELFF.

The CDR3 spells CASSQRSGADTQYF. The CDR3 nucleotides read TGCGCCAGCAGCCAACGTTCTGGGGCGGATACGCAGTATTTT. The chain has TRBV4-1 and TRBJ2-3, with TRBD1 as a possible D gene (5 bases). CDR1 and CDR2 from the germline V gene are MGHRA and YSYEKL. The CDR3 length is 14 residues. V was clipped by 2 bases and J by 6 bases, with 12 bases between them.

The J gene is TRBJ2-5, the V gene TRBV27; unclear D gene. The CDR3 sequence is 12 residues long. Germline CDR1 reads MNHEY; CDR2 reads SMNVEV (reference sequence). V lost 6 bases and J 4 bases, leaving 9 bases between the germline ends. The DNA for the CDR3 is TGTGCCAGCAGCCCTTACGGAGAGACCCAGTACTTC. It specifies CASSPYGETQYF.

V and J are TRBV7-2 and TRBJ1-1, with TRBD1 matching 7 bases. With V trimmed by 5 bases and J by 6 bases, 6 bases remained unmatched. The length of the CDR3 is 13 residues. CDR1 and CDR2 (germline): SGHTA, FQGNSA. CDR3 DNA sequence: TGTGCCAGCAGCCGTCACAGGGGCTCTGAAGCTTTCTTT. Encoded protein: CASSRHRGSEAFF.

CDR3 sequence: CASSLGVFRDSGQETQYF. CDR3 DNA sequence: TGTGCCAGCAGCTTGGGGGTTTTCCGGGACAGTGGACAAGAGACCCAGTACTTC. The rearrangement uses TRBV5-4 and TRBJ2-5; TRBD1 agrees at 7 bases. Germline CDR1 and CDR2: SGHNT and YYREEE (reference sequence). J was trimmed by 2 bases and V by 0 bases; bases with no gene match: 13. There are 18 residues in the CDR3. Combining the CDR3 with reference TRBV5-4 and TRBJ2-5 gives the whole variable domain ETGVTQSPTHLIKTRGQQVTLRCSSQSGHNTVSWYQQALGQGPQFIFQYYREEENGRGNFPPRFSGLQFPNYSSELNVNALELDDSALYLCASSLGVFRDSGQETQYFGPGTRLLVL.

The rearrangement joins TRBV9 to TRBJ1-5, with a possible D match to TRBD1 (5 bases). The V and J ends lost 2 bases and 7 bases respectively, with 19 bases between them. Germline values: CDR1 SGDLS, CDR2 YYNGEE. The CDR3 is made up of 16 amino acids. This CDR3 reads CASSVDRFQKGQPQHF. CDR3 coding DNA: TGTGCCAGCAGCGTCGACCGGTTCCAAAAGGGGCAGCCCCAGCATTTT.

This rearrangement joins TRBV27 to TRBJ1-2; the match to TRBD1 covers 10 bases. The CDR3 is 17 amino acids. CDR1 is MNHEY and CDR2 is SMNVEV in the germline V gene (reference sequence). The V gene end was trimmed by 4 bases and the J gene end by 3 bases; junction bases not matched to a gene: 11. CDR3 in DNA: TGTGCCAGCAGTTCCCGGGACAGGGGCCTTTCTGACTATGGCTACACCTTC. This codes for CASSSRDRGLSDYGYTF.

The rearrangement uses TRBV6-5 and TRBJ2-1; TRBD1 might be the D (5 bases). This CDR3 is built from 15 residues. V was shortened by 4 bases and J by 3 bases, with 13 bases between the two germline ends. Germline V lookup: CDR1 MNHEY, CDR2 SVGAGI. As DNA, the CDR3 is TGTGCCAGCAGTTTCCAGGGCAGTCACTACAATGAGCAGTTCTTC. Translated, it gives CASSFQGSHYNEQFF.